These 3 T cell receptor beta chains share one sample of origin, sequenced in a study of tumour-infiltrating T cells in Burkitt lymphoma. Assay: immunoSEQ multiplex PCR; the TCRdb copy retains only in-frame clones and omits some. Of around 13,000 clones listed, about 85% are singletons. The sequenced material came from tumor tissue. The receptors derive from a human donor with diffuse large B-cell lymphoma.

This sequence joins TRBV14 and TRBJ2-3; D call uncertain. This CDR3 has 16 residues. Per germline, CDR1 SGHDN and CDR2 FVKESK. V gave up 0 bases and J gave up 2 bases, with 12 bases separating them. CDR3 sequence: CASSQDQNAITDTQYF. CDR3 nucleotides: TGTGCCAGCAGCCAAGATCAGAACGCTATCACAGATACGCAGTATTTT.

V and J are TRBV7-6 and TRBJ1-1, with D maybe TRBD1 (6 bases). V shed 4 bases and J shed 7 bases, with 10 bases lying between them. The germline V gene encodes CDR1 SGHVS and CDR2 FNYEAQ. The CDR3 length is 12 residues. The CDR3 sequence is CASSSTGSEAFF. Here the CDR3 DNA reads TGTGCCAGCAGCTCCACAGGGAGTGAAGCTTTCTTT.

The chain uses TRBV7-6 and TRBJ2-3; TRBD2 matches 9 bases. The V gene end was trimmed by 3 bases and the J gene end by 1 base; junction bases not matched to a gene: 2. The CDR3 consists of 15 residues. Looked up from germline, CDR1 is SGHVS and CDR2 is FNYEAQ. The CDR3 bases are TGTGCCAGCAGCTTGGGCGGGGGGGGCACAGATACGCAGTATTTT. This gives the protein CASSLGGGGTDTQYF.